This T cell receptor beta chain was profiled in a study of a mutant IDH1 vaccine in newly diagnosed glioma (dated by TCRdb to about 2021). Describing the broader study: Of the approximately 32 treated patients, roughly 60% were male and approximately 40% were female, and the mean age was approximately 40 years. Before enrollment, patients had received standard therapy of radiotherapy alone, temozolomide alone, or radiochemotherapy with temozolomide; most received the combination. Peripheral blood was drawn at six visits: V03 (baseline), V05, V07, V10, V12 and V13. For exploratory analyses, longitudinal TCRB deep sequencing was carried out in about two dozen treated patients wherever samples were available. Results and caveats for the whole study, not just this receptor: Across multiple MHC alleles, vaccine-induced immune responses were seen in around 93% of patients. Changes in the top peripheral T cell clonotypes picked up by TCRB sequencing did not appear to be linked to pseudoprogression. The authors stated that sample limitations prevented analyses of patient blood samples from being reproduced. Selection of PBMC samples for TCRB deep sequencing was based on availability.

Note on this clone: Its antigen specificity is not known. Nothing much larger sits one base from this clone, and base qualities are not available.

This specimen's time point label, per the study, means: baseline, week 1 (first vaccination visit). Explained via the paper, the treatment or condition label denotes: pre-vaccination baseline after standard-of-care therapy. The donors had newly diagnosed IDH1-mutant astrocytomas of WHO grade 3 or 4 that showed loss of nuclear ATRX. The samples were drawn from NOA16, a multicentre, single-arm, open-label phase I trial in Germany that tested a mutant IDH1 peptide vaccine in humans for the first time. Blood drawn at visit V03 was used as the baseline sample for immunogenicity testing. Genomic DNA for TCRB sequencing was extracted from EDTA blood using the DNeasy Blood and Tissue Kit. The library was prepared using the immunoSEQ multiplex PCR assay. Following the manufacturer's protocol, the hsTCRB Kit was used to amplify rearranged TCR beta chain sequences. TCRB libraries were sequenced on an Illumina MiSeq. Per the source publication's procedure: The proprietary platform of the kit vendor was used for demultiplexing, trimming and gene mapping. Held by TCRdb, this immuneACCESS table contains in-frame sequences only and omits some clones. Under half of the omission traces to an unresolved V gene where checked; the cause of the rest is unknown. V and J calls and clone size follow that table, whereas D and trimming were derived from the DNA. This sample is represented by about 54,000 clones; more than 80% of them were singletons. The top ten constitute around 18% of the sample.

This specimen was PBMCs, taken from a glioma patient treated with radiotherapy, temozolomide or both. The TCR was taken from a man between 18 and 29 years old with glioma.

The nucleotides are TGTGCCAGCAGCCTAACCACTAACTATGGCTACACCTTC. Its protein product is CASSLTTNYGYTF. Rearrangement joined TRBV9 to TRBJ1-2, with the D gene not clear enough to name. Trimming takes 4 bases from V and 0 bases from J, and the germline ends sit 7 bases apart. Including cysteine and phenylalanine, the CDR3 has 13 amino acids. Only CDR3 DNA remains: 39 bases, in frame from the first base. The germline V gene encodes CDR1 SGDLS and CDR2 YYNGEE.